These 23 T cell receptor beta chains were sequenced from one sample in a study of blood T cell repertoires in COVID-19. Some clones are missing from TCRdb's copy, which holds only in-frame ones; the method was immunoSEQ multiplex PCR. The sample yields around 170,000 clones, around 82% seen once. Sequencing input: peripheral blood. These receptors were taken from a man in his late teens or twenties with active or convalescent COVID-19.

The chain carries TRBV7-3 and TRBJ2-2; 13 positions match TRBD2. After removal of 5 bases from V and 2 bases from J, the junction contained 8 bases not matched to a gene. The CDR3 length is 18 residues. The V gene's germline CDR1 is SGHTA and CDR2 FQGTGA. CDR3 bases: TGTGCCAGCAGCCTCGGACTAGCGGGAGTTTCAAACACCGGGGAGCTGTTTTTT. It specifies CASSLGLAGVSNTGELFF. Full variable domain (remainder filled in from reference TRBV7-3 and TRBJ2-2): GAGVSQTPSNKVTEKGKYVELRCDPISGHTALYWYRQSLGQGPEFLIYFQGTGAADDSGLPNDRFFAVRPEGSVSTLKIQRTERGDSAVYLCASSLGLAGVSNTGELFFGEGSRLTVL.

The chain uses TRBV7-2 and TRBJ1-1; a possible D gene is TRBD1 (5 bases). From germline, CDR1 is SGHTA and CDR2 FQGNSA. The germline V and J ends were trimmed by 4 bases and 1 base, with 13 bases remaining between them. This CDR3 is built from 15 residues. CDR3 in amino acids: CASSSGTSANTEAFF. CDR3 nucleotide sequence: TGTGCCAGCAGCTCCGGGACTTCGGCGAACACTGAAGCTTTCTTT.

The gene calls are TRBV6-5 and TRBJ2-3; 9 bases map to TRBD1. The CDR3 sequence is 14 residues long. J was trimmed by 6 bases and V by 1 base; bases with no gene match: 2. Germline CDR1 is MNHEY and CDR2 is SVGAGI. CDR3 bases: TGTGCCAGCAGTTACTTGACAGGGGGGGATACGCAGTATTTT. This translates into CASSYLTGGDTQYF.

The chain has TRBV6-5 and TRBJ2-7; 12 bases map to TRBD2. The V segment lost 6 bases and the J segment 0 bases; nucleotides outside the gene matches: 3. Germline CDR1 reads MNHEY; CDR2 reads SVGAGI. The CDR3 contains 15 residues. The chain's CDR3 is CASRRTSGVSYEQYF. In DNA form, the CDR3 reads TGTGCCAGCAGACGGACTAGCGGGGTCTCCTACGAGCAGTACTTC.

This chain links TRBV2 with TRBJ2-3, with D possibly being TRBD2 (6 bases). The CDR3 extends over 15 amino acids. Looked up from germline, CDR1 is SNHLY and CDR2 is FYNNEI. Between the trimmed V and J ends, which lost 2 bases and 8 bases, there was a span of 17 bases. The CDR3 nucleotides are TGTGCCAGCAGTGAATATCGTGGGGGAGGCGGTACGCAGTATTTT. It translates to CASSEYRGGGGTQYF.

The chain links TRBV5-1 to TRBJ1-1, with TRBD1 matching 8 bases. The germline CDR1 and CDR2 sequences are SGHRS and YFSETQ. The CDR3 has 15 amino acids. V trimming: 3 bases; J trimming: 1 base; junction bases outside the gene matches: 5. The CDR3 reads CASSWGTGKNTEAFF. The CDR3 nucleotides are TGCGCCAGCAGCTGGGGGACAGGAAAGAACACTGAAGCTTTCTTT. Full variable domain (rest looked up from reference TRBV5-1 and TRBJ1-1): KAGVTQTPRYLIKTRGQQVTLSCSPISGHRSVSWYQQTPGQGLQFLFEYFSETQRNKGNFPGRFSGRQFSNSRSEMNVSTLELGDSALYLCASSWGTGKNTEAFFGQGTRLTVV.

The chain has TRBV11-3 and TRBJ2-3; 10 bases are a match to TRBD2. In germline, CDR1 is SGHNT, CDR2 YENEEA. This CDR3 comprises 14 residues. V dropped 3 bases and J dropped 8; count of bases not matched to a gene: 5. CDR3 sequence: CASSFSGGAGTQYF. In nucleotides, the CDR3 is TGTGCCAGCAGCTTCAGCGGGGGGGCGGGTACGCAGTATTTT.

The gene calls are TRBV7-2 and TRBJ2-7; 7 bases map to TRBD1. The V gene end was trimmed by 3 bases and the J gene end by 2 bases; junction bases not matched to a gene: 4. The V gene's germline CDR1 is SGHTA and CDR2 FQGNSA. The CDR3 is 14 residues long. This chain's CDR3 is CASSFKQGPYEQYF. DNA for the CDR3: TGTGCCAGCAGCTTCAAACAGGGGCCCTACGAGCAGTACTTC.

V usage is TRBV28 and J usage is TRBJ1-2; 10 bases match TRBD1. J gave up 7 bases and V 6 bases, and 14 bases lay outside the gene matches. CDR1 is MDHEN, CDR2 SYDVKM, per germline. The CDR3 covers 16 residues. In DNA form, the CDR3 reads TGTGCCAGCAGCCTCAGCCCGGGGACAGGGGCTATTGGCTACACCTTC. Amino acids: CASSLSPGTGAIGYTF.

This chain uses TRBV5-1 with TRBJ2-2, with D perhaps TRBD2 (5 bases). V gave up 0 bases and J gave up 5 bases, with 11 bases separating them. The CDR3 is 15 residues long. Germline V CDR1 and CDR2: SGHRS, YFSETQ. The CDR3 loop is CASSLASPGTGELFF. Here the CDR3 DNA reads TGCGCCAGCAGCTTGGCTAGCCCGGGAACCGGGGAGCTGTTTTTT.

The rearrangement links TRBV18 to TRBJ2-7; D is uncertain. In germline, CDR1 is KGHSH, CDR2 LQKENI. The ends were cut back, 1 base at V and 6 bases at J, with 16 bases in the middle. The CDR3 is 15 amino acids. The CDR3 DNA reads TGTGCCAGCTCACCACTTAAAAAGGCCGGGTCCGAGCAGTACTTC. Translating gives CASSPLKKAGSEQYF. Using reference TRBV18 and TRBJ2-7 for the parts outside the CDR3, the full variable domain is NAGVMQNPRHLVRRRGQEARLRCSPMKGHSHVYWYRQLPEEGLKFMVYLQKENIIDESGMPKERFSAEFPKEGPSILRIQQVVRGDSAAYFCASSPLKKAGSEQYFGPGTRLTVT.

The count of this clone is one. The chain uses TRBV4-1 and TRBJ2-1; TRBD1 is a possible D gene (5 bases). The ends were cut back, 2 bases at V and 3 bases at J, with 8 bases in the middle. Germline CDR1 reads MGHRA; CDR2 reads YSYEKL. CDR3 length: 14 amino acids. CDR3 bases: TGCGCCAGCAGCCAACTCGACAGCTACAATGAGCAGTTCTTC. Amino acid sequence: CASSQLDSYNEQFF.

The chain links TRBV7-9 to TRBJ2-3; no firm D call. The CDR3 covers 13 residues. Germline V gives CDR1 SEHNR, CDR2 FQNEAQ (reference sequence). V lost 3 bases, J lost 3 bases, and 7 bases lay in between. For the CDR3, the DNA is TGTGCCAGCAGCTTTTACATGACAGATACGCAGTATTTT. It yields the protein CASSFYMTDTQYF.

This chain joins TRBV7-2 and TRBJ2-5; a weak D match, TRBD2 (5 bases). The CDR3 runs to 14 residues. V was trimmed by 0 bases and J by 5 bases, leaving 10 bases between them. Germline CDR1 is SGHTA and CDR2 is FQGNSA. The CDR3 sequence is CASSLAGVSETQYF. For the CDR3, the DNA is TGTGCCAGCAGCTTAGCGGGAGTGAGCGAGACCCAGTACTTC.

The chain recombines TRBV9 with TRBJ2-2; D might be TRBD2 (6 bases). The V gene lost 0 bases and the J gene lost 7 bases, with 10 bases spanning the gap. The CDR3 length is 14 residues. CDR1 SGDLS and CDR2 YYNGEE come from the germline V gene. DNA for the CDR3: TGTGCCAGCAGCGTAGGTGCGGGGATCGGGGAGCTGTTTTTT. Protein product: CASSVGAGIGELFF.

The rearrangement joins TRBV27 to TRBJ1-1, with 7 bases fitting TRBD1. V dropped 2 bases and J dropped 6; count of bases not matched to a gene: 6. Germline loops: CDR1 MNHEY, CDR2 SMNVEV (reference sequence). This CDR3 is built from 14 residues. The CDR3 sequence: CASSLEQGKAEAFF. CDR3 nucleotide sequence: TGTGCCAGCAGTTTAGAACAGGGGAAAGCTGAAGCTTTCTTT.

To note about this clone: One junction end disagrees with the germline gene, perhaps due to a read error. This chain joins TRBV7-7 and TRBJ2-5, with D tentatively TRBD1 (5 bases). The CDR3 is 16 residues long. Germline V CDR1 and CDR2: SSHAT, FNYEAQ (reference sequence). This chain's CDR3 is CASSQRFDRNQETQYF. In nucleotides, the CDR3 is TGTGCTAGCAGCCAAAGATTCGACAGAAACCAAGAGACCCAGTACTTC.

The chain has TRBV5-1 and TRBJ2-1; TRBD2 matches 7 bases. The CDR3 sequence is 21 residues long. The ends lost 2 bases at V and 0 bases at J; junction bases unmatched: 20. Looked up from germline, CDR1 is SGHRS and CDR2 is YFSETQ. Here the CDR3 reads CASSFRPTSSGYRSSYNEQFF. The CDR3 coding sequence is TGCGCCAGCAGCTTCAGGCCCACTAGTAGCGGGTACCGAAGCTCCTACAATGAGCAGTTCTTC.

The chain combines TRBV13 with TRBJ2-7; D unresolved. The CDR3 is 13 amino acids. Germline CDR1 reads PRHDT; CDR2 reads FYEKMQ (reference sequence). V lost 5 bases to trimming and J lost 0 bases, with 8 bases between them. The CDR3 protein is CASSNSYSYEQYF. The CDR3 DNA is TGTGCCAGCAGCAACTCGTACTCCTACGAGCAGTACTTC.

This chain connects TRBV7-9 to TRBJ1-2; 8 bases map to TRBD1. V lost 1 base to trimming and J lost 6 bases; unmatched junction nucleotides: 1. The CDR3 is 13 residues long. Germline CDR1 and CDR2: SEHNR and FQNEAQ (reference sequence). The CDR3 coding sequence is TGTGCCAGCAGCTTAGGACAGGGGAATGGCTACACCTTC. Translation: CASSLGQGNGYTF.

The chain uses TRBV7-3 and TRBJ2-3; 10 nucleotides align to TRBD1. CDR1 is SGHTA and CDR2 is FQGTGA in the germline V gene. The CDR3 spans 15 residues. Trimming took 5 bases from V and 3 from J; bases not matched to a gene: 5. The CDR3 loop reads CASSPDRGLTDTQYF. Written as DNA, the CDR3 is TGTGCCAGCAGCCCAGACAGGGGGCTGACAGATACGCAGTATTTT.

V usage is TRBV30 and J usage is TRBJ1-6; 9 bases map to TRBD1. V shed 3 bases and J 7 bases; nucleotides not matched to a gene: 7. CDR1 is GTSNPN and CDR2 is SVGIG in the germline V gene (reference sequence). This CDR3 spans 15 amino acids. CDR3 sequence (DNA): TGTGCCTGGAGCGGGACAGGGTGGGGGAATTCACCCCTCCACTTT. It yields the protein CAWSGTGWGNSPLHF.

In its sample, this clone was seen once. The V gene is TRBV18, the J gene TRBJ2-6; D remains unclear. This CDR3 has 14 amino acids. CDR1 KGHSH and CDR2 LQKENI come from the germline V gene. Trimming took 6 bases from V and 2 from J, leaving 8 bases between them. This chain's CDR3 is CASSPPPGANVLTF. The CDR3 DNA follows: TGTGCCAGCTCCCCCCCTCCTGGGGCCAACGTCCTGACTTTC.